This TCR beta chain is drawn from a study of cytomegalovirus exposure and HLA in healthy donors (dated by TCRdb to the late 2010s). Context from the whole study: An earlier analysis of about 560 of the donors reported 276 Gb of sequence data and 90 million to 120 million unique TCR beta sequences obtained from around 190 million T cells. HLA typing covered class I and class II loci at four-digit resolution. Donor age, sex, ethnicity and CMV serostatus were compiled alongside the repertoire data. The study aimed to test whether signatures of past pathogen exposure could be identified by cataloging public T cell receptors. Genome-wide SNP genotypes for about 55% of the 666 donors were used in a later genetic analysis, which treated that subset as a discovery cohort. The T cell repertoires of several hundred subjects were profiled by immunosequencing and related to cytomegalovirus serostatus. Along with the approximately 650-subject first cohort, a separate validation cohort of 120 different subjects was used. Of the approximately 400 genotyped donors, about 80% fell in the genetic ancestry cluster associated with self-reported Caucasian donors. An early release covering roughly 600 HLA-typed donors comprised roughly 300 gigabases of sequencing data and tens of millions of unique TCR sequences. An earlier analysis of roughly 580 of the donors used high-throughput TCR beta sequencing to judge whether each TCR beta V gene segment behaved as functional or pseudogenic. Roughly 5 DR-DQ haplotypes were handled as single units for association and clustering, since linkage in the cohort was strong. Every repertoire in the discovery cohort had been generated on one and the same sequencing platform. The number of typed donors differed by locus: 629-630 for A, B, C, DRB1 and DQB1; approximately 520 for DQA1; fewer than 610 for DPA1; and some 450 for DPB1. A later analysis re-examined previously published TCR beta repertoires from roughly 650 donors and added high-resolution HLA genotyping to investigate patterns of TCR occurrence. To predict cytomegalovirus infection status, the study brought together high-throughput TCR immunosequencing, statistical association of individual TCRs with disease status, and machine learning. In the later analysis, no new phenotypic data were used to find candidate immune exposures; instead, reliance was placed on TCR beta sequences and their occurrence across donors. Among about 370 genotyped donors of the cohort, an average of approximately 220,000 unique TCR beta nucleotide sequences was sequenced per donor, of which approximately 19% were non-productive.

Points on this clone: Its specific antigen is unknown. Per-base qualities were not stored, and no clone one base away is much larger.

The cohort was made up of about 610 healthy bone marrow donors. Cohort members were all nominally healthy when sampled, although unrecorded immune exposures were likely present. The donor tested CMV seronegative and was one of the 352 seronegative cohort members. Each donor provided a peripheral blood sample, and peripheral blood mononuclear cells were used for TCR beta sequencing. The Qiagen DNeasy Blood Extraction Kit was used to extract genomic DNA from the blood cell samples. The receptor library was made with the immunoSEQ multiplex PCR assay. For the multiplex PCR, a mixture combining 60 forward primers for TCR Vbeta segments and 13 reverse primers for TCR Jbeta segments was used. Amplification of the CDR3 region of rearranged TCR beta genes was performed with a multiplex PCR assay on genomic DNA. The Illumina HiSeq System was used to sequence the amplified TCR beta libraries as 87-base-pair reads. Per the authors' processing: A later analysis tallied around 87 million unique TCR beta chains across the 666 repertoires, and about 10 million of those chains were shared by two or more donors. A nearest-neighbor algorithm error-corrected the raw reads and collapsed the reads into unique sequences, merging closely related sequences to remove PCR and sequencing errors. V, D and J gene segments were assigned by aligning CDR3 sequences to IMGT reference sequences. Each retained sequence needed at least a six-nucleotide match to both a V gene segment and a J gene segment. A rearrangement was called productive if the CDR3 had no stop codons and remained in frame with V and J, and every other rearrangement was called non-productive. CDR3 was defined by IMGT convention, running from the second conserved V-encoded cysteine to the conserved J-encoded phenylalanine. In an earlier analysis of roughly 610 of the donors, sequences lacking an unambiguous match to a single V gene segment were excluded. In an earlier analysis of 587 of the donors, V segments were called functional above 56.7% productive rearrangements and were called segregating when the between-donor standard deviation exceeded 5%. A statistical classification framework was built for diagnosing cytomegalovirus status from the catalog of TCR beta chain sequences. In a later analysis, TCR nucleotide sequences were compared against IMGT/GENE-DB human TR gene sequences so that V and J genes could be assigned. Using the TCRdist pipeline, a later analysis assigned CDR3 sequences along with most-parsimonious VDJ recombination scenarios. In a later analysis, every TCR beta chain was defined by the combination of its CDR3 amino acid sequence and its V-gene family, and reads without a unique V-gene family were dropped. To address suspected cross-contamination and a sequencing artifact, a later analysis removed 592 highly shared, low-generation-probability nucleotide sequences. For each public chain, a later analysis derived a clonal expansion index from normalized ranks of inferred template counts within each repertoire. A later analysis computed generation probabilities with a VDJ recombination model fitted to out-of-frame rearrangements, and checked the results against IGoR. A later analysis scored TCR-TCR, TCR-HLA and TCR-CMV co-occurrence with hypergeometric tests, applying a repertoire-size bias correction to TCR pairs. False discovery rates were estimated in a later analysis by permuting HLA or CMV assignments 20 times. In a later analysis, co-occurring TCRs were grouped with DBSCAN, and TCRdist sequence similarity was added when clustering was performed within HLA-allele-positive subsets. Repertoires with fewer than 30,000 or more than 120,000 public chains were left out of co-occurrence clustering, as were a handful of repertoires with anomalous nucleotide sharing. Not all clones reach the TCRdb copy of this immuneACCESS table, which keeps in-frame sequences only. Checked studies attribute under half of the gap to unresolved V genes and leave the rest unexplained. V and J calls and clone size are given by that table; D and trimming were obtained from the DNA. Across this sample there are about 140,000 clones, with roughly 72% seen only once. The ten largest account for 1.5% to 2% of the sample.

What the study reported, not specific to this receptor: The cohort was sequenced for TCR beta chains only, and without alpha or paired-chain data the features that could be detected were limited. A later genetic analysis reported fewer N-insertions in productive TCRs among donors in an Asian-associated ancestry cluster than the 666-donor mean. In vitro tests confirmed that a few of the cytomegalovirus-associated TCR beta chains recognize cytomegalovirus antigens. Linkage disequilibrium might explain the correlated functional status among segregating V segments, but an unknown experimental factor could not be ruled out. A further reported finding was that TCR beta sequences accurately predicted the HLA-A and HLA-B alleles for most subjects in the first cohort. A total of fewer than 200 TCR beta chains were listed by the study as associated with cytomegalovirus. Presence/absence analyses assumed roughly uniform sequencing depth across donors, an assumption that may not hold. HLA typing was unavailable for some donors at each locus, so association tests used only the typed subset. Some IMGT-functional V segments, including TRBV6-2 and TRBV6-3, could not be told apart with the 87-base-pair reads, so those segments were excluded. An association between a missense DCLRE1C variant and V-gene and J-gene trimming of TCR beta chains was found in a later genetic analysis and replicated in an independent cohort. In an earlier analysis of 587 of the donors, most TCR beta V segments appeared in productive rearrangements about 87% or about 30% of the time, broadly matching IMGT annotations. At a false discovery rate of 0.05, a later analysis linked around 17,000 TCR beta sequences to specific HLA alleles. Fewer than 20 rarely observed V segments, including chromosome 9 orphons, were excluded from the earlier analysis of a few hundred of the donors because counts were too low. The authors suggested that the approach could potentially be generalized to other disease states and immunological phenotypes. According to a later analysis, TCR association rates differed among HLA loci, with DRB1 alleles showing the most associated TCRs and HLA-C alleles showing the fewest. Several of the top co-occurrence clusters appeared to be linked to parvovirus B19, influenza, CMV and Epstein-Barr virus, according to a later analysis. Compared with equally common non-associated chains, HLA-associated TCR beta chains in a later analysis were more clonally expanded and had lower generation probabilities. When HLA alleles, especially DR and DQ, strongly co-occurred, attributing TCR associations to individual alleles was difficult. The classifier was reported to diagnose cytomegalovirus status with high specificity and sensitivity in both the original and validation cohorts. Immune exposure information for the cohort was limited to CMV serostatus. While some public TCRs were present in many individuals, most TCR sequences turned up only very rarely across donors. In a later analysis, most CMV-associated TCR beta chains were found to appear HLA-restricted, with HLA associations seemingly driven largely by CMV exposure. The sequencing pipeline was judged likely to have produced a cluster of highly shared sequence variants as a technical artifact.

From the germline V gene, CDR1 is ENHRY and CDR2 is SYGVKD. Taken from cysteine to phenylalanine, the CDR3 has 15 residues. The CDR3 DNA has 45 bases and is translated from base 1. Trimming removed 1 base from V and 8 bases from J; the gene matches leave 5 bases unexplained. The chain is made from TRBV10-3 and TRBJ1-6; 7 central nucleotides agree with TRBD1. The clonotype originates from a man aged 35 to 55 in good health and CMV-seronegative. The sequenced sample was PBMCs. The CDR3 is CAISELTGMDSPLHF. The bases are TGTGCCATCAGTGAGTTGACAGGGATGGATTCACCCCTCCACTTT.